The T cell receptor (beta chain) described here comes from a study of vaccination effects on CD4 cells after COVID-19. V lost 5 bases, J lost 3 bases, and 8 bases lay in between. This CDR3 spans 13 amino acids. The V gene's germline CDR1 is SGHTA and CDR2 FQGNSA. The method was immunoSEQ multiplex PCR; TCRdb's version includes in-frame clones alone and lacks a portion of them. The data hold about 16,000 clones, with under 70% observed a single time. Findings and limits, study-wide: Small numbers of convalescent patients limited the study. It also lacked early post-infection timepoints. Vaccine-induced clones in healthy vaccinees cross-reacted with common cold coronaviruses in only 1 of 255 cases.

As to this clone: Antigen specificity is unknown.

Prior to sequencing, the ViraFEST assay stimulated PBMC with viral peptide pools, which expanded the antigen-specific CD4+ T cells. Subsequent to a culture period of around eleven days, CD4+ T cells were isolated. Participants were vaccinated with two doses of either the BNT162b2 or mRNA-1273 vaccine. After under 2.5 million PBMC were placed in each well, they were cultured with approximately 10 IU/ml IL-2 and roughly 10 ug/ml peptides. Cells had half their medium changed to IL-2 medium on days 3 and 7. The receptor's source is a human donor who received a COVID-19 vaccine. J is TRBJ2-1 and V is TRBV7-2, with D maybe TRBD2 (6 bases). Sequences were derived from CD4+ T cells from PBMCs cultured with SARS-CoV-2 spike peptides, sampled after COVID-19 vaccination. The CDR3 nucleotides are TGTGCCAGCAGCGAGGGACTCTACAATGAGCAGTTCTTC. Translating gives CASSEGLYNEQFF.